This T cell receptor beta chain was identified during a study of control samples from healthy donors and cancer patients. The CDR3 extends over 13 amino acids. Trimming took 4 bases from V and 4 from J, leaving 8 bases between them. In germline, CDR1 is LGHNA, CDR2 YNFKEQ. The method was immunoSEQ multiplex PCR; TCRdb's version includes in-frame clones alone and lacks a portion of them. The repertoire consists of approximately 50,000 clones, with about nine tenths occurring once and the leading ten covering 11% to 15%. Sequences were obtained from PBMCs. The chain links TRBV4-2 to TRBJ2-1; possible D gene TRBD1, 6 bases. The sequence was obtained from a man between 60 and 75 years old with head and neck cancer. The CDR3 nucleotides are TGTGCCAGCAGCCTCGGGACATACAATGAGCAGTTCTTC. Translating gives CASSLGTYNEQFF.